A selection of T cell receptor beta chains follows, all from one sample in a study of OX40 agonist ivuxolimab in advanced cancers. Profiled with immunoSEQ multiplex PCR; TCRdb holds only in-frame clones, not every one. This sample has about 48,000 clones, with around 89% found just once. The sample in question was CD4+ or CD8+ T cells sorted from blood, obtained in a trial of the OX40 agonist ivuxolimab. The receptors originated from an adult with an advanced solid tumor such as melanoma, head and neck, liver or kidney cancer. Both conserved end residues are part of each CDR3. The order of the fields is J gene, clone size, D gene, V gene, CDR3 DNA, CDR3 protein. The D gene is left open where the match is weak. The size field is filled for only some rows; it gives once, few, many or a size class.

j_gene: TRBJ2-7
abundance: NA
d_gene: TRBD2
v_gene: TRBV27
CDR3nt: TGTGCCAGCAGTCCGACGGGGGGGGGTACCTACGAGCAGTACTTC
CDR3aa: CASSPTGGGTYEQYF

j_gene: TRBJ2-7
abundance: NA
d_gene: TRBD1
v_gene: TRBV28
CDR3nt: TGTGCCAGCAGTTTACAACCCCCCTGGACAGGGTCTTACGAGCAGTACTTC
CDR3aa: CASSLQPPWTGSYEQYF

j_gene: TRBJ2-5
abundance: NA
d_gene: TRBD2
v_gene: TRBV29-1
CDR3nt: TGCAGCGCCCAGACTAGCGGGAGCAGTGGGGAAGAGACCCAGTACTTC
CDR3aa: CSAQTSGSSGEETQYF

j_gene: TRBJ2-3
abundance: NA
d_gene: NA
v_gene: TRBV27
CDR3nt: TGTGCCAGCAGTTTAGTGTTGAGGGGGGCACCAGATACGCAGTATTTT
CDR3aa: CASSLVLRGAPDTQYF

j_gene: TRBJ2-7
abundance: NA
d_gene: TRBD1
v_gene: TRBV19
CDR3nt: TGTGCCAGTAGTTCTTGGCAGGGGGCGTCCGAGCAGTACTTC
CDR3aa: CASSSWQGASEQYF

j_gene: TRBJ1-2
abundance: once
d_gene: NA
v_gene: TRBV4-1
CDR3nt: TGCGCCAGCAGCCAAGCTCTGGGGGACTATGGCTACACCTTC
CDR3aa: CASSQALGDYGYTF

j_gene: TRBJ2-5
abundance: NA
d_gene: NA
v_gene: TRBV25-1
CDR3nt: TGTGCCAGCAGTGGCCCCGGGACACGGGGGGCTTTCATAGAGACCCAGTACTTC
CDR3aa: CASSGPGTRGAFIETQYF

j_gene: TRBJ1-1
abundance: few
d_gene: NA
v_gene: TRBV5-4
CDR3nt: TGTGCCAGCAGCATGACAGTCATGAACACTGAAGCTTTCTTT
CDR3aa: CASSMTVMNTEAFF

j_gene: TRBJ2-3
abundance: NA
d_gene: TRBD2
v_gene: TRBV7-9
CDR3nt: TGTGCCAGCAGCCCCAGCGGGAGCCCCGATACGCAGTATTTT
CDR3aa: CASSPSGSPDTQYF

j_gene: TRBJ2-1
abundance: NA
d_gene: TRBD2
v_gene: TRBV4-1
CDR3nt: TGCGCCAGCAGCCGCGGACTAGCGGAGGGCCTCGAGCAGTTCTTC
CDR3aa: CASSRGLAEGLEQFF

j_gene: TRBJ2-7
abundance: NA
d_gene: TRBD1
v_gene: TRBV6-5
CDR3nt: TGTGCCAGCAGTTACCGGGACAGGGTCTACGAGCAGTACTTC
CDR3aa: CASSYRDRVYEQYF

j_gene: TRBJ2-5
abundance: NA
d_gene: TRBD2
v_gene: TRBV11-2
CDR3nt: TGTGCCAGCAGCTTACTAGCGGGAGGGCGAGAGACCCAGTACTTC
CDR3aa: CASSLLAGGRETQYF

j_gene: TRBJ2-1
abundance: NA
d_gene: NA
v_gene: TRBV28
CDR3nt: TGTGCCAGCAGCGGGCGGGCCTCCTACAATGAGCAGTTCTTC
CDR3aa: CASSGRASYNEQFF

j_gene: TRBJ2-7
abundance: few
d_gene: NA
v_gene: TRBV19
CDR3nt: TGTGCCAGTAGTAACTACGGGACACTCGAGCAGTACTTC
CDR3aa: CASSNYGTLEQYF

j_gene: TRBJ1-1
abundance: NA
d_gene: NA
v_gene: TRBV29-1
CDR3nt: TGCAGCGCCCAACCTGTTATGGACACTGAAGCTTTCTTT
CDR3aa: CSAQPVMDTEAFF

j_gene: TRBJ1-5
abundance: NA
d_gene: TRBD1
v_gene: TRBV15
CDR3nt: TGTGCCACCAGCAGAGATCTAGGACAGGTAATCCGTTATAGCAATCAGCCCCAGCATTTT
CDR3aa: CATSRDLGQVIRYSNQPQHF

j_gene: TRBJ2-1
abundance: once
d_gene: NA
v_gene: TRBV7-9
CDR3nt: TGTGCCAGCAGCCTAACAGGGTTCAATGAGCAGTTCTTC
CDR3aa: CASSLTGFNEQFF